This T cell receptor (beta chain) came from a study of blood T cell repertoires in COVID-19. Germline V CDR1 and CDR2: SGHRS, YFSETQ. V gave up 3 bases and J gave up 3 bases; unmatched junction bases: 5. The CDR3 runs 15 residues. Original processing methods: Reference gene primer amplification yielded estimated nucleated cell counts. The table came from immunoSEQ multiplex PCR; TCRdb's copy has only in-frame clones and leaves some out. The V and J calls and clone size were taken over from that table, and D and trimming were inferred from the DNA. The data contain roughly 230,000 clones, about 93% of them singletons. Seattle researchers signed up patients amid active infection and tracked them longitudinally.

The receptor was isolated from a man aged 30-40 years with COVID-19, enrolled during active disease. The specimen was peripheral blood. This chain links TRBV5-1 with TRBJ2-3, with 9 bases aligning to TRBD1. In DNA, the CDR3 is TGCGCCAGCAGCTGGGGGACAGGGACAACAGATACGCAGTATTTT. Its protein product is CASSWGTGTTDTQYF.